The 12 T cell receptor beta chains below were found in one sample sequenced in a study of identical twins. Each CDR3 protein gets one entry after TCRdb re-called the 5' RACE reads with MiXCR. This table holds 500,000 or so distinct CDR3 sequences, over 11% found once. The same specimen was also included in a second study, on yellow fever vaccine responses in identical twins.

The specimen sequenced was CD4+ T cells sorted from blood. The receptors here all came from a young woman in good health.

The V call is TRBV5-1, the J call TRBJ2-5; 11 nucleotides agree with TRBD2. This CDR3 has 15 amino acids. V lost 4 bases, J lost 3 bases, and 5 bases stayed unmatched. The germline V gene has CDR1 SGHRS and CDR2 YFSETQ. CDR3 sequence: CASSARLAGKETQYF. The CDR3 bases are TGCGCCAGCAGCGCCCGACTAGCGGGAAAAGAGACCCAGTACTTC.

The table lists this clonotype with a few counts. V usage is TRBV30 and J usage is TRBJ2-2; 9 positions agree with TRBD1. This CDR3 has 16 residues. In germline, CDR1 is GTSNPN, CDR2 SVGIG (reference sequence). J lost 3 bases, V lost 0 bases, and 5 bases had no gene match. The CDR3 DNA is TGTGCCTGGAGTGTTTCCCGGACAGGGGACACCGGGGAGCTGTTTTTT. Protein: CAWSVSRTGDTGELFF.

This clonotype showed up many times. The chain carries TRBV10-3 and TRBJ2-3; 8 positions agree with TRBD1. V shed 4 bases, J shed 3 bases, and the junction held 3 bases outside the gene matches. The CDR3 loop spans 14 amino acids. Germline CDR1 is ENHRY and CDR2 is SYGVKD. The CDR3 region has the DNA TGTGCCATCAGTGGACAGGGGTTGACAGATACGCAGTATTTT. It specifies CAISGQGLTDTQYF.

The V and J genes are TRBV6-1 and TRBJ2-5; a weak D match, TRBD1 (5 bases). Per the germline V gene, CDR1 is MNHNS and CDR2 is SASEGT. The V gene lost 5 bases and the J gene lost 0 bases, with 16 bases spanning the gap. This CDR3 spans 16 amino acids. CDR3 bases: TGTGCCAGCAGTCCCCAGGAATGGGGCCACCAAGAGACCCAGTACTTC. It translates to CASSPQEWGHQETQYF.

This clonotype has just a few counts. This chain links TRBV5-1 with TRBJ1-1; D is perhaps TRBD1 (6 bases). V lost 0 bases and J 6 bases, leaving 15 bases between the germline ends. From germline, CDR1 is SGHRS and CDR2 YFSETQ. There are 15 residues in the CDR3. In DNA form, the CDR3 reads TGCGCCAGCAGCTTGGGAGGGGCAGGGACATCTGAAGCTTTCTTT. It translates to CASSLGGAGTSEAFF.

Note on this clonotype: With a much larger clone just one base away, this may be a read error. This sequence joins TRBV12-3 or TRBV12-4 and TRBJ2-1, with unresolved D. There are 14 residues in the CDR3. CDR3 DNA sequence: TGTACCAGCAGTTTTTTGTTGAGTTACAATGAGCAGTTCTTC. This codes for CTSSFLLSYNEQFF.

The chain combines TRBV24-1 with TRBJ2-2; D not resolved. V lost 8 bases and J lost 1, with 4 bases in between. Germline-derived CDR1 and CDR2 are KGHDR and SFDVKD. The CDR3 length is 12 residues. CDR3 sequence: CATTRNTGELFF. In nucleotides, the CDR3 is TGTGCCACCACTCGGAACACCGGGGAGCTGTTTTTT.

This clonotype occurred a few times. The genes are TRBV5-5 and TRBJ2-7; D call uncertain. CDR3 length: 15 residues. Trimming left V 0 bases short and J 1 base short, with 11 bases between. Germline CDR1 SGHKS, CDR2 YYEKEE (reference sequence). The CDR3 DNA sequence: TGTGCCAGCAGCTTGGTGATAGGGTCATCCTACGAGCAGTACTTC. This gives the protein CASSLVIGSSYEQYF.

Note on this clonotype: A read error may account for a junction end that differs from germline. The rearrangement uses TRBV6-1 and TRBJ2-3; D is possibly TRBD1 or TRBD2 (7 bases each). Per germline, CDR1 MNHNS and CDR2 SASEGT. This CDR3 is built from 14 residues. The CDR3 spells CASTTGEGTDKQYF. As DNA, the CDR3 is TGTGCCAGCACCACCGGGGAGGGGACAGATAAGCAGTATTTT.

This rearrangement joins TRBV12-3 or TRBV12-4 to TRBJ2-3; D not resolved. CDR3 length: 15 amino acids. V lost 1 base and J lost 1, with 9 bases in between. The CDR3 region has the DNA TGTGCCAGCAGTTTAGGCGCGTCAGGCACAGATACGCAGTATTTT. The encoded protein is CASSLGASGTDTQYF.

V and J are TRBV7-2 and TRBJ2-7, with D perhaps matching TRBD1 (7 bases). CDR3 length: 15 amino acids. V lost 5 bases and J lost 3, with 17 bases in between. The germline CDR1 and CDR2 sequences are SGHTA and FQGNSA. The CDR3 sequence: CASSPRRGQDYEQYF. For the CDR3, the DNA is TGTGCCAGCAGCCCGAGGAGGGGGCAGGACTACGAGCAGTACTTC. Full variable domain (missing parts from reference TRBV7-2 and TRBJ2-7): GAGVSQSPSNKVTEKGKDVELRCDPISGHTALYWYRQSLGQGLEFLIYFQGNSAPDKSGLPSDRFSAERTGGSVSTLTIQRTQQEDSAVYLCASSPRRGQDYEQYFGPGTRLTVT.

The chain carries TRBV15 and TRBJ2-5, with D possibly called TRBD1 or TRBD2 (5 bases each). V was clipped by 3 bases and J by 5 bases, with 13 bases between them. Germline loops: CDR1 LNHNV, CDR2 YYDKDF (reference sequence). The CDR3 has 14 residues. The CDR3 nucleotides read TGTGCCACCAGCAGGGGGACGGGGCTGGAGACCCAGTACTTC. Its translation is CATSRGTGLETQYF. Full variable domain (missing parts from reference TRBV15 and TRBJ2-5): DAMVIQNPRYQVTQFGKPVTLSCSQTLNHNVMYWYQQKSSQAPKLLFHYYDKDFNNEADTPDNFQSRRPNTSFCFLDIRSPGLGDTAMYLCATSRGTGLETQYFGPGTRLLVL.